One sample yielded the 15 T cell receptor beta chains listed below, sequenced in a study of T cell repertoires in cytomegalovirus infection. TCRdb fed the reads into MiXCR, producing one record per CDR3 protein. Of hundreds of thousands of distinct CDR3 sequences in the sample, around 11% were seen once. Sample: PBMCs. These receptors were obtained from a human donor in good health (CMV status not recorded). Some clones in this sample may be carry-over from other donors' samples.

This clonotype was seen at least ten times. The chain recombines TRBV10-3 with TRBJ1-2; D gene uncertain. Germline V lookup: CDR1 ENHRY, CDR2 SYGVKD. The CDR3 runs to 15 residues. Trimming stripped 2 bases from V and 1 base from J, with 11 bases between. DNA for the CDR3: TGTGCCATCAGTGAGGGTCAGGAGCGTAACTATGGCTACACCTTC. It translates to CAISEGQERNYGYTF.

This clonotype occurred many times. The chain couples TRBV10-3 to TRBJ2-3; 8 bases align to TRBD1. V dropped 3 bases and J dropped 3; count of bases not matched to a gene: 11. The CDR3 covers 17 residues. Germline CDR1 is ENHRY and CDR2 is SYGVKD. CDR3 bases: TGTGCCATCAGTGAACGGACAGGGTGGGTTTCGACAGATACGCAGTATTTT. Translated: CAISERTGWVSTDTQYF.

This clonotype was detected ten times or more. This chain connects TRBV11-3 to TRBJ2-7, with D hard to call. The CDR3 consists of 14 residues. Germline CDR1 SGHNT, CDR2 YENEEA. V dropped 0 bases and J dropped 2 bases, with 8 bases sitting between them. The CDR3 protein is CASSLEGRTYEQYF. The CDR3 region has the DNA TGTGCCAGCAGCTTAGAAGGACGGACCTACGAGCAGTACTTC.

This clonotype was picked up one time. The V and J genes are TRBV20-1 and TRBJ1-3; no definite D call. Germline lookup yields CDR1 DFQATT and CDR2 SNEGSKA (reference sequence). The V gene lost 6 bases and the J gene lost 4 bases, with 13 bases spanning the gap. CDR3 length: 13 residues. The chain's CDR3 is CSAGSSAGNTIYF. The CDR3 DNA reads TGCAGTGCGGGGTCATCGGCAGGAAACACCATATATTTT.

This clonotype has a count of ten or more. The rearrangement links TRBV7-6 to TRBJ2-4; tentative D call: TRBD2 (5 bases). This CDR3 region has 14 residues. The V gene's germline CDR1 is SGHVS and CDR2 FNYEAQ. Trimming stripped 1 base from V and 3 bases from J, with 7 bases between. CDR3 residues: CASSLGEGKNIQYF. As DNA, the CDR3 is TGTGCCAGCAGCTTAGGAGAGGGCAAAAACATTCAGTACTTC.

For this clonotype: A much larger clonotype is one base distant, so this may be a read error. The chain links TRBV29-1 to TRBJ2-1; 13 bases are shared with TRBD2. This CDR3 has 19 residues. In germline, CDR1 is SQVTM, CDR2 ANQGSEA. The CDR3 coding sequence is TGCAGCGTTGTAATACTGACTAGCGGGAGGAGGAGCTCCTACAATGTGCAGTTCTTC. Protein sequence: CSVVILTSGRRSSYNVQFF.

This clonotype was seen many times. The V call is TRBV19, the J call TRBJ2-1; TRBD2 aligns across 14 bases. Unmatched junction bases numbered 11, after V lost 6 bases and J lost 1 base. Germline loops: CDR1 LNHDA, CDR2 SQIVND (reference sequence). The CDR3 runs 19 residues. This CDR3 reads CASSRRTSGRSPSYNEQFF. The CDR3 DNA reads as TGTGCCAGTAGCCGCAGGACTAGCGGGAGGAGTCCTTCCTACAATGAGCAGTTCTTC.

This clonotype was counted a few times. This rearrangement joins TRBV24-1 to TRBJ2-2; 9 positions match TRBD1. Germline lookup yields CDR1 KGHDR and CDR2 SFDVKD. The CDR3 extends over 14 amino acids. Losses at the gene ends were 9 bases for V and 5 bases for J; bases not matched to a gene: 6. The CDR3 reads CATRRTGATGELFF. The CDR3 DNA sequence: TGTGCCACCCGACGGACAGGGGCTACCGGGGAGCTGTTTTTT.

In this sample, this clonotype turned up a few times. V is TRBV7-9 and J is TRBJ1-5; D not resolved. The CDR3 covers 16 residues. V was clipped by 3 bases and J by 6 bases, with 18 bases between them. Germline-derived CDR1 and CDR2 are SEHNR and FQNEAQ (reference sequence). CDR3 nucleotide sequence: TGTGCCAGCAGCTTCGCCGGCCACCCCCCCGGTCAGCCCCAGCATTTT. The encoded protein is CASSFAGHPPGQPQHF.

This clonotype was recorded a few times. The chain recombines TRBV27 with TRBJ1-2, with 8 bases that match TRBD1. The junction had 6 bases not matched to a gene; V was cut back by 3 bases and J by 3 bases. CDR3 size: 15 residues. Germline CDR1 MNHEY, CDR2 SMNVEV (reference sequence). CDR3 DNA sequence: TGTGCCAGCAGTTTGCAGGGGGCTCGTCACTATGGCTACACCTTC. Amino acid sequence: CASSLQGARHYGYTF.

This clonotype was recorded many times. The rearrangement links TRBV7-2 to TRBJ2-5; the D gene is possibly TRBD1 (5 bases). The ends were cut back, 1 base at V and 5 bases at J, with 17 bases in the middle. Germline CDR1 is SGHTA and CDR2 is FQGNSA. The CDR3 is 16 amino acids. CDR3 coding DNA: TGTGCCAGCAGCTTAGGCTACAGGCTCTCAGGGGAGACCCAGTACTTC. As protein: CASSLGYRLSGETQYF.

This clonotype showed up many times. The chain carries TRBV10-3 and TRBJ1-2; D remains unclear. CDR3 size: 14 residues. V was clipped by 2 bases and J by 8 bases, with 15 bases between them. CDR1 and CDR2 (germline): ENHRY, SYGVKD. CDR3 in amino acids: CAISEEVLARGYTF. CDR3 DNA sequence: TGTGCCATCAGTGAGGAGGTTCTCGCGCGGGGCTACACCTTC.

This clonotype showed up many times. This chain uses TRBV20-1 with TRBJ1-2, with D unresolved. Germline assignment: CDR1 DFQATT and CDR2 SNEGSKA (reference sequence). The CDR3 sequence is 11 residues long. CDR3 residues: CSSDGYYGYTF. The CDR3 bases are TGCAGCTCAGACGGATACTATGGCTACACCTTC.

The sample holds many counts of this clonotype. V is TRBV7-9 and J is TRBJ2-3; D is unresolved. The ends were cut back, 2 bases at V and 6 bases at J, with 12 bases in the middle. Germline-derived CDR1 and CDR2 are SEHNR and FQNEAQ (reference sequence). The CDR3 is made up of 14 amino acids. The CDR3 region is CASSLFQVTDTQYF. The CDR3 region has the DNA TGTGCCAGCAGCTTATTTCAGGTTACGGATACGCAGTATTTT.

This clonotype was observed at least ten times. CDR3 protein: CASSPGQGHQPQHF. As DNA, the CDR3 is TGTGCCAGCTCCCCGGGACAGGGACATCAGCCCCAGCATTTT. The chain links TRBV18 to TRBJ1-5; the match to TRBD1 covers 9 bases. V lost 6 bases, J lost 5 bases, and 5 bases stayed unmatched. CDR1 is KGHSH and CDR2 is LQKENI in the germline V gene. The CDR3 contains 14 residues.